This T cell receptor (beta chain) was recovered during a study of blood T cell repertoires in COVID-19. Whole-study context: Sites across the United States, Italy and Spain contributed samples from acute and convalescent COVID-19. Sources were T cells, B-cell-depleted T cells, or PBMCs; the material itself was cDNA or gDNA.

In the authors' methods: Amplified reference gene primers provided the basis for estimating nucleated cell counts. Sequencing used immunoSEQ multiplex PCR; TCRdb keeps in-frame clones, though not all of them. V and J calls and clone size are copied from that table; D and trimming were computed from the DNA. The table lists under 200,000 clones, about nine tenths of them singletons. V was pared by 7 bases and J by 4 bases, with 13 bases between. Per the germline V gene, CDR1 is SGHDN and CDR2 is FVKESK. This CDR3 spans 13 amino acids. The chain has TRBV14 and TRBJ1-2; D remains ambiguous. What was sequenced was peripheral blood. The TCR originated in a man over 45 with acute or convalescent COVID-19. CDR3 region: CASNEGGPYGYTF. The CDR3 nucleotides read TGTGCCAGCAACGAGGGAGGTCCCTATGGCTACACCTTC.